The 3 T cell receptor beta chains in this list originate from one sample, sequenced in a study of cytomegalovirus exposure and HLA in healthy donors. A multiplex PCR was run with 60 Vbeta primers and 13 Jbeta primers. TCRdb's copy holds only in-frame clones and misses some; the assay was immunoSEQ multiplex PCR. The sample lists under 250,000 clones, 76% seen once, with 0.63% in the top ten. The specimen was PBMCs. These receptors all stem from a man aged 18 to 30 in good health and CMV-seronegative.

The count of this clone is one. The rearrangement uses TRBV27 and TRBJ1-2; unclear D gene. Per the germline V gene, CDR1 is MNHEY and CDR2 is SMNVEV (reference sequence). The CDR3 runs 13 residues. Trimming pared 5 bases from V and 7 bases from J, leaving 14 bases between. The CDR3 bases are TGTGCCAGCAGTGTAGCGGGATACTCTGGCTACACCTTC. Translation: CASSVAGYSGYTF.

The CDR3 nucleotides are TGTGCCAGCAGTGACTCCGGGAAGGGAGCTTCACCCCTCCACTTT. Its translation: CASSDSGKGASPLHF. The chain joins TRBV6-4 to TRBJ1-6; D remains unclear. The CDR3 contains 15 residues. Germline-derived CDR1 and CDR2 are MRHNA and SNTAGT. V dropped 0 bases and J dropped 9 bases, with 12 bases sitting between them.

The V and J genes are TRBV7-8 and TRBJ1-2, with D uncertain. Deletions cut 1 base from V and 5 bases from J, with 8 bases between. Germline V gene lookup returns CDR1 SGHVS and CDR2 FQNEAQ. The CDR3 is made up of 13 amino acids. The CDR3 is CASSLERAYGYTF. The CDR3 nucleotides read TGTGCCAGCAGCTTAGAACGTGCGTATGGCTACACCTTC.